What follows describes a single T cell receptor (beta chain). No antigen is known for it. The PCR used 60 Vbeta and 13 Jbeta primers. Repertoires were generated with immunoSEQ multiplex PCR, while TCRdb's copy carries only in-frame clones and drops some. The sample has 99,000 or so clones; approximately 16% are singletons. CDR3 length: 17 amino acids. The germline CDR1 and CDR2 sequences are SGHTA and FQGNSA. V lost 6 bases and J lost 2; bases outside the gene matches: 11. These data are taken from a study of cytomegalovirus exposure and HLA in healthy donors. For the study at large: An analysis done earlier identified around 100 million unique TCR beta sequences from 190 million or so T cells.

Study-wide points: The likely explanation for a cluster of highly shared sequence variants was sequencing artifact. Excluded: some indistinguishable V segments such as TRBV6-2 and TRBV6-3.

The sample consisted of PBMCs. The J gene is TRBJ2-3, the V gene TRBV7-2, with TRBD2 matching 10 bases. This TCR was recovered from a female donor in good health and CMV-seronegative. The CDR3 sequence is CASRLAGSLRATDTQYF. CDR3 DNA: TGTGCCAGCAGACTAGCGGGAAGTTTGAGGGCCACAGATACGCAGTATTTT.